A single sample is the source of the 15 T cell receptor beta chains below, sequenced in a study of control samples from healthy donors and cancer patients. TCRdb's copy holds only in-frame clones and misses some; the assay was immunoSEQ multiplex PCR. The sample carries 45,000 or so clones, over 75% recorded once. The sequencing sample was made of PBMCs. These receptors originate from a woman aged 55-70 years with lung cancer.

This clone was detected only a few times. This chain connects TRBV5-4 to TRBJ1-1; D unclear. V was trimmed by 0 bases and J by 1 base, leaving 4 bases between them. CDR1 and CDR2 (germline): SGHNT, YYREEE (reference sequence). The CDR3 length is 13 residues. CDR3 loop: CASSLAQNTEAFF. CDR3 nucleotide sequence: TGTGCCAGCAGCTTGGCACAGAACACTGAAGCTTTCTTT. Variable domain in full (rest from reference TRBV5-4 and TRBJ1-1): ETGVTQSPTHLIKTRGQQVTLRCSSQSGHNTVSWYQQALGQGPQFIFQYYREEENGRGNFPPRFSGLQFPNYSSELNVNALELDDSALYLCASSLAQNTEAFFGQGTRLTVV.

The chain joins TRBV6-5 to TRBJ2-1; D is uncertain. V was shortened by 6 bases and J by 4 bases, with 1 base between the two germline ends. Germline-derived CDR1 and CDR2 are MNHEY and SVGAGI. The CDR3 runs 10 residues. CDR3: CASRYNEQFF. In nucleotides, the CDR3 is TGTGCCAGCAGGTACAATGAGCAGTTCTTC.

This chain uses TRBV27 with TRBJ2-3; TRBD2 agrees at 9 bases. V shed 3 bases and J 1 base; nucleotides not matched to a gene: 11. In germline, CDR1 is MNHEY, CDR2 SMNVEV (reference sequence). The length of the CDR3 is 18 residues. CDR3 in amino acids: CASSLTPRGGRGTDTQYF. The CDR3 nucleotides are TGTGCCAGCAGTTTGACCCCAAGAGGCGGGAGGGGCACAGATACGCAGTATTTT.

This clone was observed a single time. The gene calls are TRBV19 and TRBJ1-4; 10 nucleotides agree with TRBD1. The germline gives CDR1 LNHDA, CDR2 SQIVND (reference sequence). CDR3 size: 20 residues. The ends lost 8 bases at V and 0 bases at J; junction bases unmatched: 18. CDR3 in DNA: TGTGCCAGTGCCCGACCGGGACAGGGGAAATTTTTGACAACTAATGAAAAACTGTTTTTT. Its translation is CASARPGQGKFLTTNEKLFF.

The chain combines TRBV2 with TRBJ2-7; D tentatively reads TRBD1 or TRBD2 (5 bases each). Germline V gives CDR1 SNHLY, CDR2 FYNNEI. The CDR3 spans 15 residues. V lost 7 bases, J lost 7 bases, and 23 bases lay in between. The CDR3 region has the DNA TGTGCCAGCACGACGGGAACAGGCGCCTCGGGGGAGCAGTACTTC. Its protein product is CASTTGTGASGEQYF. Together with reference TRBV2 and TRBJ2-7, the CDR3 gives the full variable domain: EPEVTQTPSHQVTQMGQEVILRCVPISNHLYFYWYRQILGQKVEFLVSFYNNEISEKSEIFDDQFSVERPDGSNFTLKIRSTKLEDSAMYFCASTTGTGASGEQYFGPGTRLTVT.

This chain links TRBV30 with TRBJ2-1; possible D gene TRBD2, 6 bases. The germline V and J ends were trimmed by 0 bases and 4 bases, with 16 bases remaining between them. The CDR3 is 16 amino acids. Germline CDR1 GTSNPN, CDR2 SVGIG (reference sequence). The CDR3 sequence is CAWSVWGTGEYNEQFF. CDR3 DNA: TGTGCCTGGAGTGTATGGGGGACTGGGGAGTACAATGAGCAGTTCTTC.

This clone was seen once. The V and J genes are TRBV7-2 and TRBJ1-5; D possibly corresponds to TRBD1 (5 bases). The CDR3 sequence is 13 residues long. Per germline, CDR1 SGHTA and CDR2 FQGNSA. The V gene lost 2 bases and the J gene lost 7 bases, with 9 bases spanning the gap. CDR3 nucleotides: TGTGCCAGCAGCTTAAACAGGTACCAGCCCCAGCATTTT. Its translation: CASSLNRYQPQHF.

This clone occurred once. The chain carries TRBV9 and TRBJ2-7; no definite D call. CDR3 length: 12 residues. The germline V gene has CDR1 SGDLS and CDR2 YYNGEE. With 0 bases removed from V and 4 bases from J, the gap between germline ends came to 5 bases. The CDR3 coding sequence is TGTGCCAGCAGCGTAGGGGGTTACGAGCAGTACTTC. This gives the protein CASSVGGYEQYF.

This chain joins TRBV30 and TRBJ2-7; TRBD2 matches 10 bases. This CDR3 comprises 14 residues. V lost 5 bases, J lost 0 bases, and 4 bases stayed unmatched. CDR1 GTSNPN and CDR2 SVGIG come from the germline V gene (reference sequence). CDR3 protein: CAWELAGYSYEQYF. The CDR3 coding sequence is TGTGCCTGGGAACTAGCGGGGTACTCCTACGAGCAGTACTTC.

This clone was detected a few times. CDR3 sequence: CSGAGDYGYTF. In DNA, the CDR3 is TGCAGTGGGGCAGGGGACTATGGCTACACCTTC. J is TRBJ1-2 and V is TRBV20-1; the D gene is possibly TRBD1 (6 bases). The V gene's germline CDR1 is DFQATT and CDR2 SNEGSKA (reference sequence). Trimming cost V 7 bases and J 3 bases, with 9 bases left between them. The CDR3 is 11 amino acids.

V is TRBV7-6 and J is TRBJ2-7, with TRBD2 matching 13 bases. Trimming cost V 7 bases and J 2 bases; bases outside gene matches: 5. Germline CDR1 reads SGHVS; CDR2 reads FNYEAQ. The CDR3 loop spans 15 amino acids. The DNA for the CDR3 is TGTGCCAGCACCCCGACTAGCGGGAGGCCCTACGAGCAGTACTTC. Translation gives CASTPTSGRPYEQYF.

This sequence joins TRBV11-1 and TRBJ2-3, with TRBD2 identical over 13 bases. The CDR3 has 16 residues. The V gene end was trimmed by 3 bases and the J gene end by 4 bases; junction bases not matched to a gene: 4. Germline CDR1 and CDR2: SGHAT and FQDESV (reference sequence). DNA for the CDR3: TGTGCCAGCAGCTTGACTAGCGGGAGGAATGCAGATACGCAGTATTTT. This translates into CASSLTSGRNADTQYF.

The genes are TRBV4-3 and TRBJ1-2, with D maybe TRBD1 (6 bases). The CDR3 runs 13 residues. Germline CDR1 LGHNA, CDR2 YSLEER. Trimming cost V 4 bases and J 4 bases, with 10 bases left between them. The CDR3 coding sequence is TGCGCCAGCAGCCTGGACAGCCTCTATGGCTACACCTTC. It codes for CASSLDSLYGYTF.

The V call is TRBV30, the J call TRBJ2-1; a weak D match, TRBD1 (5 bases). CDR1 GTSNPN and CDR2 SVGIG come from the germline V gene (reference sequence). The CDR3 loop spans 11 amino acids. V lost 5 bases and J 5 bases, leaving 7 bases between the germline ends. CDR3 bases: TGTGCCTGGGCACAGGACAATGAGCAGTTCTTC. Protein product: CAWAQDNEQFF.

This clone was detected only a few times. The chain carries TRBV5-6 and TRBJ2-7, with 9 bases that match TRBD1. The CDR3 length is 16 residues. V trimming: 3 bases; J trimming: 5 bases; junction bases outside the gene matches: 12. Per germline, CDR1 SGHDT and CDR2 YYEEEE. The DNA for the CDR3 is TGTGCCAGCAGCTCGCTCCGGACAGGGGATGTGGACGAGCAGTACTTC. Translating it yields CASSSLRTGDVDEQYF. The full variable domain, rest sourced from reference TRBV5-6 and TRBJ2-7, is DAGVTQSPTHLIKTRGQQVTLRCSPKSGHDTVSWYQQALGQGPQFIFQYYEEEERQRGNFPDRFSGHQFPNYSSELNVNALLLGDSALYLCASSSLRTGDVDEQYFGPGTRLTVT.